This T cell receptor (beta chain) was profiled in a study of T cell repertoires in cytomegalovirus infection. With respect to this clonotype: Its antigen remains unidentified.

Study results and caveats: Identification of carriers of CMV plus the relevant HLA was achieved through cumulative public TCR beta family frequency.

TCRdb analysed the reads with MiXCR anew, one entry per CDR3 protein. The repertoire holds under 90,000 distinct CDR3 sequences, with more than 20% as singletons. Germline loops: CDR1 MNHEY, CDR2 SVGEGT. The CDR3 runs to 13 residues. Between the trimmed V and J ends, which lost 10 bases and 4 bases, there was a span of 11 bases. The material sequenced was PBMCs, sequenced either directly or after in vitro stimulation (not recorded which). The V gene is TRBV6-2 or TRBV6-3, the J gene TRBJ2-6, with D unclear. This receptor was obtained from a human donor in good health (CMV status not recorded). Some clones in this sample may be carry-over from other donors' samples. The CDR3 region has the DNA TGTGCCACCCGCGGATCGGGGGCCAACGTCCTGACTTTC. It codes for CATRGSGANVLTF.